Listed below are T cell receptor beta chains from one sample, sequenced in a study of CXCR3-negative and CXCR3-positive naive CD8 T cells. TCRdb processed the 5' RACE reads again and assigns one entry to each CDR3 protein, with no DNA. Here the sample table reports approximately 66,000 distinct CDR3 sequences. The sequenced sample was naive CXCR3- CD8+ T cells from blood. The source of these receptors is a human donor in good health. Some clones in this sample may be carry-over from other donors' samples. Both conserved end residues are part of each CDR3. Rows may omit the clone size; those that give it use once, few, many or a size class.

j_call v_call clone_size cdr3_length cdr3_aa
TRBJ2-5 TRBV4-3 . 17 CASSQDPSTGSGGTQYF
TRBJ2-3 TRBV4-1 . 15 CASSQGQASTDTQYF
TRBJ2-3 TRBV9 . 15 CASSVEDRSGNTQYF
TRBJ2-4 TRBV29-1 . 16 CSVEGAQTGDGNIQYF
TRBJ2-1 TRBV6-5 . 15 CASSYSQATYNEQFF
TRBJ1-1 TRBV7-6 . 19 CASSLGKRVSGIWGTEAFF
TRBJ1-1 TRBV12-3/TRBV12-4 . 12 CASRGDRPTAFF
TRBJ2-7 TRBV23-1 . 14 CASSQSQDQGEQYF
TRBJ1-1 TRBV29-1 . 13 CSVTGFLDTEAFF
TRBJ2-2 TRBV29-1 . 11 CSVVGTGELFF
TRBJ1-1 TRBV29-1 . 13 CSVLRQTNTEAFF
TRBJ1-1 TRBV12-3/TRBV12-4 . 16 CASSLAGQGVNTEAFF
TRBJ1-3 TRBV12-3/TRBV12-4 . 15 CASSFPGEPGNTIYF
TRBJ2-4 TRBV4-3 . 15 CASSQTGGSLSIQYF
TRBJ2-1 TRBV4-3 . 16 CASSTTGFGSYNEQFF
TRBJ2-1 TRBV9 . 13 CASSVGEDNEQFF
TRBJ2-1 TRBV5-1 . 13 CASSLGRDNEQFF
TRBJ1-1 TRBV28 . 14 CASSSRGRGTEAFF
TRBJ2-1 TRBV7-9 . 15 CATPLRLAGYNEQFF
TRBJ2-1 TRBV2 . 16 CASSESGRSSYNEQFF
TRBJ2-7 TRBV20-1 . 11 CSAKTGPEQYF
TRBJ1-2 TRBV5-5 . 15 CASSLALQPNYGYTF
TRBJ2-5 TRBV29-1 . 11 CSVPFQETQYF
TRBJ2-3 TRBV6-4 . 15 CARQLAGAPQDTQYF
TRBJ2-5 TRBV15 . 13 CATSPRGSETQYF
TRBJ2-2 TRBV21-1 . 19 CASSGGKGKYRRNTGELFF
TRBJ1-2 TRBV4-2 . 15 CASSFGQNSNYGYTF
TRBJ1-1 TRBV28 . 17 CASSTFLSGHTNTEAFF
TRBJ2-7 TRBV20-1 . 15 CSARDFSGGSYEQYF
TRBJ2-1 TRBV7-2 . 17 CASSAWIAGGTYNEQFF
TRBJ1-2 TRBV7-7 medium-sized 19 CASSLARALYGIYNYGYTF
TRBJ1-5 TRBV28 . 15 CASSLTVHSNQPQHF
TRBJ2-2 TRBV29-1 . 14 CSVESPGGTGELFF
TRBJ2-3 TRBV6-4 . 15 CASSVEASGIDTQYF
TRBJ2-1 TRBV29-1 . 15 CSVFLAGGPIPEQFF
TRBJ2-1 TRBV20-1 . 15 CSASSGTSSYNEQFF
TRBJ1-1 TRBV19 . 15 CASSTKRQKNTEAFF
TRBJ1-1 TRBV20-1 . 14 CSVRADRGTTEAFF
TRBJ2-6 TRBV6-2/TRBV6-3 . 18 CASKEARQGKTGANVLTF
TRBJ1-1 TRBV5-1 . 14 CASSWLLMNTEAFF
TRBJ2-1 TRBV4-1 . 17 CASSQDIAGGREAEQFF
TRBJ2-3 TRBV7-9 . 15 CASSPWRAGSDTQYF
TRBJ1-1 TRBV29-1 . 13 CSVEGQGRTEAFF
TRBJ2-7 TRBV28 . 13 CATGGSGHYEQYF
TRBJ2-3 TRBV28 . 13 CASTVRATDTQYF
TRBJ2-2 TRBV4-1 . 16 CASSQSGGSGTGELFF
TRBJ2-7 TRBV7-2 . 14 CASSFLGLSYEQYF
TRBJ2-3 TRBV29-1 . 12 CSVDRGQDTQYF
TRBJ2-7 TRBV28 . 13 CASSWGGTYEQYF